This TCR beta chain was captured by sequencing in a study of shared clonotypes between healthy human individuals. Comments on this clone: Other nucleotide sequences in the sample specify the same CDR3.

The CDR3 has 15 residues. Trimming took 0 bases from V and 4 from J; bases not matched to a gene: 5. Germline loops: CDR1 SGHRS, CDR2 YFSETQ. Method: immunoSEQ multiplex PCR; TCRdb's copy keeps in-frame clones and lacks some. This repertoire shows 2 million to 2.5 million clones, approximately 90% found once; its top ten account for about 0.41%. The TCR comes from a man between 18 and 35 years old in good health. Some clones in this sample may be carry-over from other donors' samples. The source material was naive CD4+ T cells from PBMCs. The subset was: CD45RA+ positively selected. This chain joins TRBV5-1 and TRBJ1-1; 8 nucleotides align to TRBD1. DNA for the CDR3: TGCGCCAGCAGCTTGGGAACAGGGGGAGGCACTGAAGCTTTCTTT. Amino acid sequence: CASSLGTGGGTEAFF.